These 19 T cell receptor beta chains share one sample of origin, sequenced in a study of technical replicates of blood from several donors (dated by TCRdb to the late 2010s). Library preparation employed the immunoSEQ multiplex PCR assay. TCRdb re-hosts the immuneACCESS table, in-frame sequences only. Its copies lack some clones; in the studies checked, an unresolved V gene accounts for under half of them, and the cause for the rest is not known. In this sample the table shows over 75,000 clones, 97% of which occur a single time. Under 0.3% of the sample rests with the top ten. The sample consisted of T cells isolated from PBMCs. The source of these receptors is a human donor in good health.

The V call is TRBV29-1, the J call TRBJ1-1; no firm D call. Germline CDR1 SQVTM, CDR2 ANQGSEA. The CDR3 is made up of 14 amino acids. V dropped 4 bases and J dropped 0 bases, with 12 bases sitting between them. CDR3 in amino acids: CSVAWEVLNTEAFF. In DNA, the CDR3 is TGCAGCGTTGCCTGGGAGGTGCTGAACACTGAAGCTTTCTTT.

The gene calls are TRBV6-6 and TRBJ1-5; D remains ambiguous. The germline gives CDR1 MNHNY, CDR2 SVGAGI (reference sequence). Deletions cut 2 bases from V and 4 bases from J, with 6 bases between. The CDR3 runs to 13 residues. CDR3 DNA: TGTGCCAGCAGTTACACGGAGAATCAGCCCCAGCATTTT. Translation gives CASSYTENQPQHF.

The chain has TRBV27 and TRBJ1-2; TRBD1 matches at 7 bases. Trimming at V came to 5 bases and at J to 3 bases, leaving 6 bases not matched to a gene. CDR1 is MNHEY, CDR2 SMNVEV, per germline (reference sequence). The CDR3 spans 14 residues. Here the CDR3 reads CASSRRDRYYGYTF. Here the CDR3 DNA reads TGTGCCAGCAGTCGCCGGGACAGATACTATGGCTACACCTTC.

This sequence joins TRBV9 and TRBJ1-1; no definite D call. Germline loops: CDR1 SGDLS, CDR2 YYNGEE. The CDR3 sequence is 15 residues long. V lost 4 bases to trimming and J lost 0 bases, with 13 bases between them. The CDR3 is CASSPEGHLNTEAFF. CDR3 sequence (DNA): TGTGCCAGCAGCCCGGAGGGTCACTTGAACACTGAAGCTTTCTTT.

V usage is TRBV6-5 and J usage is TRBJ2-3, with D hard to call. Between the trimmed V and J ends, which lost 8 bases and 0 bases, there was a span of 12 bases. This CDR3 region has 14 residues. Germline loops: CDR1 MNHEY, CDR2 SVGAGI. Here the CDR3 reads CASRRGTSTDTQYF. CDR3 in DNA: TGTGCCAGCCGTAGAGGAACGAGCACAGATACGCAGTATTTT.

For the CDR3, the DNA is TGTGCCAGCGAACACCATAACACCGGGGAGCTGTTTTTT. Protein: CASEHHNTGELFF. This sequence joins TRBV4-2 and TRBJ2-2; D call uncertain. Germline values: CDR1 LGHNA, CDR2 YNFKEQ. The V end lost 8 bases, the J end lost 2 bases, and 9 bases lay between the germline ends. CDR3 length equals 13 residues.

J is TRBJ1-5 and V is TRBV27; D remains unclear. The V gene's germline CDR1 is MNHEY and CDR2 SMNVEV (reference sequence). This CDR3 is 14 amino acids long. V lost 3 bases to trimming and J lost 2 bases, with 8 bases between them. The CDR3 protein is CASSLWQGNQPQHF. The CDR3 bases are TGTGCCAGCAGTTTGTGGCAGGGCAATCAGCCCCAGCATTTT.

The chain combines TRBV5-4 with TRBJ2-7, with 9 nucleotides matching TRBD1. This CDR3 is built from 15 residues. V was pared by 2 bases and J by 1 base, with 4 bases of the junction left unmatched. CDR1 SGHNT and CDR2 YYREEE come from the germline V gene (reference sequence). CDR3 loop: CASSFAGTGSYEQYF. CDR3 sequence (DNA): TGTGCCAGCAGCTTCGCCGGGACAGGGTCCTACGAGCAGTACTTC.

This CDR3 reads CASSQDLPGWSGANVLTF. Written as DNA, the CDR3 is TGCGCCAGCAGCCAAGATCTCCCGGGATGGTCTGGGGCCAACGTCCTGACTTTC. V usage is TRBV4-3 and J usage is TRBJ2-6, with a weak D call TRBD2 (5 bases). Germline-derived CDR1 and CDR2 are LGHNA and YSLEER. The CDR3 has 18 amino acids. V was trimmed by 0 bases and J by 1 base, leaving 13 bases between them.

V usage is TRBV7-3 and J usage is TRBJ2-1; no firm D call. The CDR3 sequence is 13 residues long. Trimming shortened V by 8 bases and J by 4 bases, and 12 bases separated the two germline ends. Germline V gene lookup returns CDR1 SGHTA and CDR2 FQGTGA. Here the CDR3 DNA reads TGTGCCAGCGCGGAGTTTCGGTACAATGAGCAGTTCTTC. This gives the protein CASAEFRYNEQFF.

The chain is built from TRBV20-1 and TRBJ2-3, with D uncertain. CDR3 size: 10 residues. The germline gives CDR1 DFQATT, CDR2 SNEGSKA (reference sequence). The V and J ends lost 5 bases and 6 bases respectively, with 6 bases between them. The CDR3 here is CSAFYDTQYF. The CDR3 DNA is TGCAGTGCTTTTTATGATACGCAGTATTTT.

This chain joins TRBV5-4 and TRBJ2-5; 8 bases are shared with TRBD1. V trimming: 4 bases; J trimming: 5 bases; junction bases outside the gene matches: 13. The CDR3 runs to 16 residues. The germline V gene encodes CDR1 SGHNT and CDR2 YYREEE (reference sequence). Here the CDR3 reads CASSPPRTGSTETQYF. The CDR3 nucleotides read TGTGCCAGCAGCCCCCCCAGGACAGGGAGTACGGAGACCCAGTACTTC.

The genes are TRBV5-4 and TRBJ2-7; 9 positions agree with TRBD2. CDR1 SGHNT and CDR2 YYREEE come from the germline V gene (reference sequence). J lost 0 bases, V lost 7 bases, and 2 bases had no gene match. The CDR3 consists of 13 residues. DNA of the CDR3: TGTGCCAGCCGTAGCGGGAGCTCCTACGAGCAGTACTTC. It codes for CASRSGSSYEQYF.

The table lists this clone with a count of one. The chain couples TRBV28 to TRBJ2-7, with 10 bases that match TRBD2. CDR1 and CDR2 (germline): MDHEN, SYDVKM. The CDR3 sequence is 14 residues long. Trimming cost V 2 bases and J 2 bases; bases outside gene matches: 0. In DNA form, the CDR3 reads TGTGCCAGCAGTTTAGGGACTAGCGCCTACGAGCAGTACTTC. Translation: CASSLGTSAYEQYF. The full variable domain, its missing parts supplied by reference TRBV28 and TRBJ2-7, is DVKVTQSSRYLVKRTGEKVFLECVQDMDHENMFWYRQDPGLGLRLIYFSYDVKMKEKGDIPEGYSVSREKKERFSLILESASTNQTSMYLCASSLGTSAYEQYFGPGTRLTVT.

The rearrangement uses TRBV30 and TRBJ2-1; TRBD2 aligns across 10 bases. The ends lost 3 bases at V and 8 bases at J; junction bases unmatched: 10. Germline lookup yields CDR1 GTSNPN and CDR2 SVGIG (reference sequence). This CDR3 has 15 residues. In DNA, the CDR3 is TGTGCCTGGAGGAAACTAGCGGGAACTCACCATGAGCAGTTCTTC. Protein product: CAWRKLAGTHHEQFF.

This rearrangement joins TRBV7-2 to TRBJ2-7; D unresolved. Germline CDR1 SGHTA, CDR2 FQGNSA. V was clipped by 4 bases and J by 4 bases, with 14 bases between them. The CDR3 totals 14 residues. CDR3 region: CASSSSGQFYEQYF. The CDR3, as DNA: TGTGCCAGCAGCTCCTCTGGCCAATTTTACGAGCAGTACTTC.

This sequence joins TRBV28 and TRBJ1-1; perhaps TRBD1 as D (5 bases). Germline V CDR1 and CDR2: MDHEN, SYDVKM. The V end was cut by 5 bases, the J end by 2 bases, with 21 bases between. The CDR3 is 17 residues long. CDR3 region: CASSETLGLILNTEAFF. Written as DNA, the CDR3 is TGTGCCAGCAGTGAGACCCTGGGACTTATTCTTAACACTGAAGCTTTCTTT.

This chain uses TRBV9 with TRBJ2-1; TRBD2 matches 7 bases. Germline V lookup: CDR1 SGDLS, CDR2 YYNGEE. Trimming removed 0 bases from V and 5 bases from J; junction bases left unmatched: 2. This CDR3 has 14 residues. In DNA form, the CDR3 reads TGTGCCAGCAGCGTAGGTGGGACTAACAATGAGCAGTTCTTC. Its protein product is CASSVGGTNNEQFF.

The chain carries TRBV6-1 and TRBJ1-1; D not certain. Germline loops: CDR1 MNHNS, CDR2 SASEGT. V was pared by 1 base and J by 7 bases, with 10 bases between. The CDR3 length is 13 residues. The CDR3 nucleotides are TGTGCCAGCAGTGAAGGTGGCTCCCTTGAAGCTTTCTTT. The encoded protein is CASSEGGSLEAFF.